The 29 T cell receptor beta chains below were found in one sample sequenced in a study of T cell repertoires in cytomegalovirus infection. TCRdb called the reads again in MiXCR, with one record for every CDR3 protein. Of approximately 70,000 distinct CDR3 sequences listed, approximately 3.6% are singletons. The specimen was PBMCs. These receptors were collected from a human donor in good health (CMV status not recorded). Some clones in this sample may be carry-over from other donors' samples.

This clonotype was seen at least ten times. The rearrangement links TRBV7-2 to TRBJ2-3; 11 nucleotides match TRBD2. The V gene's germline CDR1 is SGHTA and CDR2 FQGNSA. After removal of 3 bases from V and 6 bases from J, the junction contained 5 bases not matched to a gene. CDR3 length: 15 residues. In nucleotides, the CDR3 is TGTGCCAGCAGCTTGGCTAGCGGGAGGTGGGATACGCAGTATTTT. Translation gives CASSLASGRWDTQYF.

This clonotype has ten or more counts. The chain is built from TRBV20-1 and TRBJ2-7, with a weak D call TRBD2 (6 bases). This CDR3 is 15 amino acids long. Trimming took off 3 bases at V and 2 bases at J, with 17 bases between the two ends. Germline assignment: CDR1 DFQATT and CDR2 SNEGSKA (reference sequence). The CDR3 reads CSARGVRDSAYEQYF. In nucleotides, the CDR3 is TGCAGTGCTAGGGGGGTCCGGGACTCAGCCTACGAGCAGTACTTC.

In this sample, this clonotype turned up many times. The rearrangement joins TRBV7-2 to TRBJ1-1; D is unresolved. V gave up 1 base and J gave up 1 base, with 10 bases separating them. The CDR3 loop spans 15 amino acids. Germline V gene lookup returns CDR1 SGHTA and CDR2 FQGNSA. CDR3 coding DNA: TGTGCCAGCAGCTTAGTTGCTCGGGGGAACACTGAAGCTTTCTTT. This sequence encodes CASSLVARGNTEAFF.

In its sample, this clonotype was seen many times. The chain combines TRBV7-2 with TRBJ2-7, with a possible D match to TRBD2 (6 bases). The CDR3 covers 14 residues. Germline V gene lookup returns CDR1 SGHTA and CDR2 FQGNSA. Trimming cost V 3 bases and J 7 bases, with 16 bases left between them. CDR3 in DNA: TGTGCCAGCAGCTTCCTTACTAGCCGGGGGGAGCAGTACTTC. It translates to CASSFLTSRGEQYF.

This clonotype was found many times. This chain uses TRBV7-2 with TRBJ1-4; the D is unclear. Deletions cut 5 bases from V and 2 bases from J, with 12 bases between. Per the germline V gene, CDR1 is SGHTA and CDR2 is FQGNSA. The CDR3 has 15 residues. CDR3 bases: TGTGCCAGCAGCACGGCCGCGGGCACTAATGAAAAACTGTTTTTT. It codes for CASSTAAGTNEKLFF.

This clonotype occurred many times. The chain carries TRBV29-1 and TRBJ1-2; unclear D gene. Germline assignment: CDR1 SQVTM and CDR2 ANQGSEA. There are 10 residues in the CDR3. V was trimmed by 8 bases and J by 4 bases, leaving 8 bases between them. The CDR3 spells CSTDSYGYTF. CDR3 in DNA: TGCAGCACAGACTCCTATGGCTACACCTTC.

This clonotype was counted ten times or more. J is TRBJ2-2 and V is TRBV2; D ambiguous. There are 12 residues in the CDR3. V lost 6 bases and J lost 7, with 9 bases in between. The V gene's germline CDR1 is SNHLY and CDR2 FYNNEI. CDR3 sequence (DNA): TGTGCCAGCAGATATTTGATCGGGGAGCTGTTTTTT. It encodes CASRYLIGELFF.

This clonotype was counted many times. This rearrangement joins TRBV20-1 to TRBJ2-5; tentatively, D is TRBD1 (5 bases). There are 15 residues in the CDR3. CDR1 DFQATT and CDR2 SNEGSKA come from the germline V gene (reference sequence). V was shortened by 6 bases and J by 1 base, with 18 bases between the two germline ends. In DNA, the CDR3 is TGCAGTGCGGCGCCGCCCAGGGTTCGCCAAGAGACCCAGTACTTC. It translates to CSAAPPRVRQETQYF.

This clonotype was found once. This may be a read error, as it is one base from a much larger clone. The rearrangement uses TRBV6-8 and TRBJ2-5, with TRBD2 matching over 8 bases. J gave up 7 bases and V 2 bases, and 12 bases lay outside the gene matches. The germline gives CDR1 MNHGY, CDR2 SAAAGT. The CDR3 is 16 residues long. CDR3 region: CASSYLRGGELATQYF. The CDR3 DNA follows: TGTGCCAGCAGTTACCTTCGGGGGGGGGAGTTGGCGACCCAGTACTTC.

This clonotype was seen many times. The rearrangement uses TRBV7-6 and TRBJ2-3; the D is unclear. The germline V gene encodes CDR1 SGHVS and CDR2 FNYEAQ. This CDR3 has 14 residues. V lost 1 base and J lost 2, with 7 bases in between. CDR3 in DNA: TGTGCCAGCAGCTTAGGACAAGTCACAGATACGCAGTATTTT. Protein: CASSLGQVTDTQYF.

This clonotype came up many times. The rearrangement joins TRBV7-2 to TRBJ1-3, with D uncertain. Trimming pared 2 bases from V and 3 bases from J, leaving 11 bases between. The CDR3 contains 15 residues. The germline CDR1 and CDR2 sequences are SGHTA and FQGNSA. CDR3 residues: CASSLFSTDGNTIYF. CDR3 in DNA: TGTGCCAGCAGCTTATTTTCGACGGATGGAAACACCATATATTTT.

This clonotype was counted between two and nine times. The chain couples TRBV15 to TRBJ2-1, with D unresolved. There are 16 residues in the CDR3. From germline, CDR1 is LNHNV and CDR2 YYDKDF (reference sequence). V was shortened by 3 bases and J by 3 bases, with 15 bases between the two germline ends. CDR3 sequence reads: CATSRRRLPSYNEQFF. The CDR3 DNA is TGTGCCACCAGCAGGCGGAGACTCCCTAGCTACAATGAGCAGTTCTTC.

This clonotype has ten or more counts. The rearrangement uses TRBV7-6 and TRBJ2-7; 7 positions agree with TRBD1. CDR1 is SGHVS and CDR2 is FNYEAQ in the germline V gene. The CDR3 runs to 15 residues. The trim removed 5 bases at V and 1 base at J, leaving 8 bases unmatched. CDR3 sequence reads: CASSAAPGQSYEQYF. DNA of the CDR3: TGTGCCAGCAGCGCTGCCCCGGGACAGTCCTACGAGCAGTACTTC.

The sample holds many counts of this clonotype. The chain combines TRBV7-4 with TRBJ2-7, with 7 bases identical to TRBD2. Losses at the gene ends were 0 bases for V and 3 bases for J; bases not matched to a gene: 17. CDR1 and CDR2 from the germline V gene are SGHVT and SQSDAQ. The CDR3 spans 19 residues. The chain's CDR3 is CASSLASGYLNPNNYEQYF. The CDR3 coding sequence is TGTGCCAGCAGCTTAGCTAGCGGGTACTTAAACCCGAACAACTACGAGCAGTACTTC.

This clonotype was observed many times. The chain couples TRBV7-2 to TRBJ2-2, with TRBD2 matching over 10 bases. The J segment lost 4 bases and the V segment lost 5 bases, leaving 1 base of the junction unmatched. The CDR3 loop spans 14 amino acids. Germline-derived CDR1 and CDR2 are SGHTA and FQGNSA. For the CDR3, the DNA is TGTGCCAGCAGCCCTAGCGGGGGCACCGGGGAGCTGTTTTTT. This gives the protein CASSPSGGTGELFF. The variable domain in full, with the rest retrieved from reference TRBV7-2 and TRBJ2-2, is GAGVSQSPSNKVTEKGKDVELRCDPISGHTALYWYRQSLGQGLEFLIYFQGNSAPDKSGLPSDRFSAERTGGSVSTLTIQRTQQEDSAVYLCASSPSGGTGELFFGEGSRLTVL.

There are many counts of this clonotype. The chain links TRBV12-3 or TRBV12-4 to TRBJ2-1; 13 nucleotides match TRBD2. This CDR3 has 16 residues. Trimming cost V 6 bases and J 7 bases; bases outside gene matches: 9. The CDR3 DNA follows: TGTGCCAGCAGCCTAAGGACTAGCGGGAGTGGAAATGAGCAGTTCTTC. Its translation: CASSLRTSGSGNEQFF.

This clonotype was found many times. This rearrangement joins TRBV7-3 to TRBJ1-2; D is unresolved. Between the trimmed V and J ends, which lost 0 bases and 3 bases, there was a span of 5 bases. The CDR3 length is 13 residues. CDR1 SGHTA and CDR2 FQGTGA come from the germline V gene. This chain's CDR3 is CASSLTRDYGYTF. CDR3 DNA sequence: TGTGCCAGCAGCTTAACCAGAGACTATGGCTACACCTTC. Looking up the rest from reference TRBV7-3 and TRBJ1-2 gives the full variable domain: GAGVSQTPSNKVTEKGKYVELRCDPISGHTALYWYRQSLGQGPEFLIYFQGTGAADDSGLPNDRFFAVRPEGSVSTLKIQRTERGDSAVYLCASSLTRDYGYTFGSGTRLTVV.

In this sample, this clonotype turned up many times. The V and J genes are TRBV7-2 and TRBJ1-2; D uncertain. Trimming removed 1 base at V and 6 bases at J, with 9 bases between. There are 13 residues in the CDR3. Germline V gene sequence: CDR1 SGHTA, CDR2 FQGNSA. CDR3 sequence: CASSLVARDGYTF. In nucleotides, the CDR3 is TGTGCCAGCAGCTTAGTTGCTAGGGATGGCTACACCTTC.

This clonotype was counted a few times. CDR3 loop: CASTDGSTDTQYF. The CDR3 DNA follows: TGTGCCAGCACCGACGGGAGCACAGATACGCAGTATTTT. The chain recombines TRBV7-8 with TRBJ2-3; D is unclear. The CDR3 totals 13 residues. Trimming stripped 7 bases from V and 0 bases from J, with 8 bases between. Per the germline V gene, CDR1 is SGHVS and CDR2 is FQNEAQ. Filled out from reference TRBV7-8 and TRBJ2-3, the complete variable domain reads GAGVSQSPRYKVAKRGQDVALRCDPISGHVSLFWYQQALGQGPEFLTYFQNEAQLDKSGLPSDRFFAERPEGSVSTLKIQRTQQEDSAVYLCASTDGSTDTQYFGPGTRLTVL.

This clonotype has a count of ten or more. The rearrangement joins TRBV7-2 to TRBJ2-1; the match to TRBD1 covers 9 bases. There are 16 residues in the CDR3. V trimming: 3 bases; J trimming: 0 bases; junction bases outside the gene matches: 3. Looked up from germline, CDR1 is SGHTA and CDR2 is FQGNSA. The CDR3 protein is CASSFTTGGSYNEQFF. Here the CDR3 DNA reads TGTGCCAGCAGCTTTACGACAGGGGGCTCCTACAATGAGCAGTTCTTC.

This clonotype showed up many times. CDR3 DNA: TGTGCCAGCAGCTGGGGGAATGAGCAGTTCTTC. It yields the protein CASSWGNEQFF. This rearrangement joins TRBV6-2 or TRBV6-3 to TRBJ2-1; D could derive from TRBD1 or TRBD2 (5 bases each). V was cut by 6 bases and J by 7 bases, with 7 bases left in between. The CDR3 length is 11 residues. Germline V lookup: CDR1 MNHEY, CDR2 SVGEGT.

This clonotype was detected ten times or more. This rearrangement joins TRBV7-8 to TRBJ2-3; 7 bases match TRBD1. V lost 3 bases and J lost 0; bases outside the gene matches: 3. This CDR3 region has 15 residues. Germline values: CDR1 SGHVS, CDR2 FQNEAQ. Here the CDR3 reads CASSFGQASTDTQYF. In DNA form, the CDR3 reads TGTGCCAGCAGCTTCGGACAGGCTAGCACAGATACGCAGTATTTT.

This clonotype was seen repeatedly, ten times or more. In nucleotides, the CDR3 is TGTGCCAGCAGCTTAGTTCCGGACGGAGAGACCCAGTACTTC. Translating it yields CASSLVPDGETQYF. The rearrangement uses TRBV7-8 and TRBJ2-5; D remains unclear. V gave up 1 base and J gave up 4 bases, with 10 bases separating them. Per the germline V gene, CDR1 is SGHVS and CDR2 is FQNEAQ. This CDR3 has 14 amino acids.

This clonotype was seen repeatedly, ten times or more. This chain links TRBV7-8 with TRBJ1-4; tentatively, D is TRBD1 (5 bases). The CDR3 sequence is 15 residues long. V lost 2 bases to trimming and J lost 7 bases, with 14 bases between them. CDR1 SGHVS and CDR2 FQNEAQ come from the germline V gene. The CDR3 coding sequence is TGTGCCAGCAGCTTATCGGGGACTAGGGGTGAAAAACTGTTTTTT. This gives the protein CASSLSGTRGEKLFF.

This clonotype has at least ten counts. The V and J genes are TRBV7-9 and TRBJ2-1; D unresolved. CDR1 is SEHNR and CDR2 is FQNEAQ in the germline V gene (reference sequence). The CDR3 consists of 12 residues. Trimming pared 2 bases from V and 12 bases from J, leaving 11 bases between. CDR3 nucleotide sequence: TGTGCCAGCAGCTTATCTGGTGATCTGCAGTTCTTC. Translating gives CASSLSGDLQFF.

In this sample, this clonotype turned up many times. CDR3 nucleotides: TGTGCCACCAGCTCCCAACGGGGCAGCTCCTACGAGCAGTACTTC. Translating it yields CATSSQRGSSYEQYF. The chain has TRBV15 and TRBJ2-7; D possibly matches TRBD1 or TRBD2 (5 bases each). With 5 bases removed from V and 0 bases from J, the gap between germline ends came to 14 bases. The CDR3 has 15 amino acids. CDR1 is LNHNV, CDR2 YYDKDF, per germline (reference sequence).

Ten or more counts support this clonotype. The chain links TRBV28 to TRBJ1-5; D ambiguous. CDR1 MDHEN and CDR2 SYDVKM come from the germline V gene. Trimming took 3 bases from V and 0 from J, leaving 18 bases between them. The CDR3 runs 18 residues. The CDR3 reads CASSFSRRQIYSNQPQHF. The DNA of the CDR3 is TGTGCCAGCAGTTTCTCTCGTCGGCAGATCTATAGCAATCAGCCCCAGCATTTT.

This clonotype has a count of ten or more. The chain recombines TRBV28 with TRBJ2-7; no clear D gene. The CDR3 runs to 14 residues. With 8 bases removed from V and 3 bases from J, the gap between germline ends came to 17 bases. In germline, CDR1 is MDHEN, CDR2 SYDVKM. The CDR3 nucleotides are TGTGCCAGCTGTCGGTTTCTACTATACTACGAGCAGTACTTC. It yields the protein CASCRFLLYYEQYF.

This clonotype has ten or more counts. The J gene is TRBJ1-1, the V gene TRBV7-8, with no clear D. Germline assignment: CDR1 SGHVS and CDR2 FQNEAQ. Trimming left V 3 bases short and J 0 bases short, with 11 bases between. The CDR3 consists of 15 residues. Here the CDR3 DNA reads TGTGCCAGCAGCTTCTCAAGTCTCATGAACACTGAAGCTTTCTTT. This codes for CASSFSSLMNTEAFF.